These T cell receptor beta chains were read from a single sample in a study of CD4 T cells in relation to SARS-CoV-2 and coronaviruses. Repertoires were generated with immunoSEQ multiplex PCR, while TCRdb's copy carries only in-frame clones and drops some. The sample has approximately 30,000 clones, 74% seen once. These receptors have no known antigen. The sequencing sample was made of CD4+ T cells from PBMCs, cultured in vitro. The receptor source for this set is a human donor in good health. CDR3s include the opening cysteine and the closing phenylalanine or tryptophan. The D gene is left open where the match is weak. Clone size is shown for a subset of rows, as once, few, many or a class of expanded clone.

TRBV9	NA	TRBJ2-5	NA	16	TGTGCCAGCAGCGTAGCCCAGGGGGAGCTGGGGGGGACCCAGTACTTC	CASSVAQGELGGTQYF
TRBV6-5	NA	TRBJ1-2	NA	11	TGCGCTACCACAGGGAACTATGGCTACACCTTC	CATTGNYGYTF
TRBV4-3	TRBD1	TRBJ1-6	NA	17	TGCGCCAGCAGCCAGGATGGGACAGGGGATTATAATTCACCCCTCCACTTT	CASSQDGTGDYNSPLHF
TRBV19	TRBD2	TRBJ2-1	NA	16	TGTGCCAGTAGACCCCGGGGCCTAGCGGAGTACAATGAGCAGTTCTTC	CASRPRGLAEYNEQFF
TRBV6-5	NA	TRBJ1-1	NA	14	TGTGCCAGCAGTTACTCGACGTCCGGGTCGAATGCTTTCTTT	CASSYSTSGSNAFF
TRBV2	NA	TRBJ2-3	NA	15	TGTGCCAGCAGCCTCGGGACTCCTAGCACAGATACGCAGTATTTT	CASSLGTPSTDTQYF
TRBV19	NA	TRBJ1-2	NA	17	TGTGCCAGTAGTATGAGTAGTAGCAGGATTGGGAGCTATGGCTACACCTTC	CASSMSSSRIGSYGYTF
TRBV5-1	NA	TRBJ2-6	NA	17	TGCGCCAGCAGCCTCCGGACAGAAGTCTCTGGGGCCAACGTCCTGACTTTC	CASSLRTEVSGANVLTF
TRBV5-4	NA	TRBJ1-6	once	15	TGTGCCAGCAGCTTGCAGGGGAGAGGAGGATCACCCCTCCACTTT	CASSLQGRGGSPLHF
TRBV30	NA	TRBJ2-7	NA	14	TGTGCCTGGACCTTGGGGACGGCAACCTACGAGCAGTACTTC	CAWTLGTATYEQYF
TRBV7-9	NA	TRBJ2-5	NA	13	TGTGCCAGCAGCTTATGGGCTGAAGAGACCCAGTACTTC	CASSLWAEETQYF
TRBV6-4	NA	TRBJ1-2	NA	15	TGTGCCAGCAGAGCATGGGCAGGAGCTAACTATGGCTACACCTTC	CASRAWAGANYGYTF
TRBV25-1	TRBD2	TRBJ2-1	NA	18	TGTGCCAGCAGTGAATTAGGGACTAGCGGGGCGGTTGAGGTGGAGCAGTTCTTC	CASSELGTSGAVEVEQFF
TRBV2	NA	TRBJ2-5	NA	14	TGTGCCAGCAGCCCACAGGGCCCCGGGGAGACCCAGTACTTC	CASSPQGPGETQYF
TRBV12-3/TRBV12-4	NA	TRBJ2-1	NA	11	TGTGCCAGCAGTTTATTAAGGGAGCAGTTCTTC	CASSLLREQFF
TRBV4-1	TRBD1	TRBJ2-1	NA	15	TGCGCCAGCAGCCAACCATCACAGGGGATGGGTGAGCAGTTCTTC	CASSQPSQGMGEQFF
TRBV7-8	TRBD1	TRBJ1-6	NA	14	TGTGCCAGCACCGCCCAGGGGGCCTTTTCACCCCTCCACTTT	CASTAQGAFSPLHF
TRBV9	NA	TRBJ2-2	NA	19	TGTGCCAGCAGCGTAGATCAGGGTAGGCCCCAAGCGAACACCGGGGAGCTGTTTTTT	CASSVDQGRPQANTGELFF
TRBV30	NA	TRBJ2-1	NA	12	TGTGCCTGGAGTAACGCTCCGGGACCCCAGTTCTTC	CAWSNAPGPQFF
TRBV7-8	TRBD1	TRBJ1-5	NA	15	TGTGCCAGCAGCTTAGGGGCAGGGGGCGGCCAGCCCCAGCATTTT	CASSLGAGGGQPQHF
TRBV10-3	TRBD2	TRBJ2-7	NA	16	TGTGCCATCAGTGAGGCTAGCGGGGGGGCTGTCGACGAGCAGTACTTC	CAISEASGGAVDEQYF
TRBV4-3	NA	TRBJ1-1	NA	14	TGCGCCAGCAGCCAAGATTTAGGCAGGGAAGAAGCTTTCTTT	CASSQDLGREEAFF
TRBV6-5	NA	TRBJ1-2	NA	12	TGTGCCAGCAGGAGGGACTCTTATGGCTACACCTTC	CASRRDSYGYTF
TRBV7-7	TRBD2	TRBJ2-2	NA	17	TGTGCCAGCAGCCCCGGACTAGCGGGGGTATTTGCCGGGGAGCTGTTTTTT	CASSPGLAGVFAGELFF
TRBV19	NA	TRBJ1-1	NA	12	TGTGCCAGTAGTTGGACGAGCACTGAAGCTTTCTTT	CASSWTSTEAFF
TRBV2	NA	TRBJ1-3	NA	16	TGTGCCAGCAGTGCTTTCATGGGGGCCTTTGGAAACACCATATATTTT	CASSAFMGAFGNTIYF
TRBV5-6	TRBD1	TRBJ1-4	few	14	TGTGCCAGCAGCTCGGGACAGATTGGGGAAAAACTGTTTTTT	CASSSGQIGEKLFF